This TCR beta chain came from a study of T-cell memory formation after mild COVID-19. One entry per CDR3 protein results from TCRdb running MiXCR on the 5' RACE reads. The sample shows about 360,000 distinct CDR3 sequences, around an eighth of them seen only once. The clonotype originates from a man aged 18 to 30 who had mild COVID-19 (a few samples of this study predate the infection). Cell type and time point are not known. Sequencing was done on a sample of PBMCs or a T cell subset sorted from them (not recorded which).

CDR3: CASSQGATSGGQAETQYF. CDR3 in DNA: TGTGCCAGCAGCCAAGGGGCGACTAGCGGGGGACAGGCGGAGACCCAGTACTTC. This chain connects TRBV14 to TRBJ2-5, with 12 bases fitting TRBD2. The V segment lost 1 base and the J segment 5 bases; nucleotides outside the gene matches: 11. This CDR3 has 18 residues. Germline CDR1 SGHDN, CDR2 FVKESK.